The entry that follows covers one TCR beta chain sequence. There are many counts of this clonotype. What this receptor recognizes is not known. Given a much more abundant clone one base away, this may be a read error. Adjacent samples were composed of nontumor breast tissue surrounding the tumor. The entry originates in a study of breast tumors, draining lymph nodes, adjacent tissues (dated by TCRdb to the mid-2010s). With regard to the full study: In breast cancer patients, the study compared the TCR beta repertoires of tumor, adjacent nontumor tissue and axillary lymph nodes. The study was designed to assess the relationships and possible T-cell exchange between tumor, surrounding tissue and draining lymph node repertoires in human breast cancer. Here is what the overall study found, with its caveats: The data were judged consistent with most tumor T cells deriving from the lymph node and then expanding within tumor tissue. The conclusion that tumor T cells originate in lymph nodes was presented as consistent with a hypothesis rather than as directly demonstrated. Tumor and nontumor tissue repertoires were found to be significantly more similar in luminal-like than in basal-like breast cancer. Tumors showed preferential V and J gene usage, and their T-cell repertoire diversity fell below that of lymph nodes yet above that of nontumor tissue.

The instrument was an Illumina HiSeq 2000. Multiplex PCR amplification was used to build the TCR beta chain libraries. The amplified TCR beta chain products were analyzed by high-throughput sequencing. Through fastp at Q25 and MiXCR, TCRdb rebuilt clones from the public reads, retaining in-frame beta chains. Rows matching on CDR3 protein sequence are summarized as one entry with the most common DNA and genes. The sample yields around 22,000 distinct CDR3 sequences; around two thirds were counted once. About 19% of the sample is in the top ten clones. Including cysteine and phenylalanine, the CDR3 has 13 amino acids. The kept DNA is CDR3 alone, 39 bases in frame from the first base. A distance of 13 bases separates the germline ends of V and J, which lose 6 bases and 10 bases respectively. The germline V gene encodes CDR1 MNHEY and CDR2 SVGAGI.

The clonotype comes from a female donor with breast cancer. Some clones in this sample may be carry-over from other donors' samples. The sample comprised tumor-adjacent breast tissue. The rearranged segments are TRBV6-5 and TRBJ1-6; the D gene is perhaps TRBD1, from 6 matching bases. The CDR3 here reads CASRPGAWSPLHF. The nucleotides read TGTGCCAGCAGGCCAGGGGCTTGGTCACCCCTCCACTTT.